Here is one T cell receptor (beta chain) with its context. The target of this receptor is not known. Nothing much larger sits one base from this clone, and base qualities are not available. Collaborating institutions collected whole blood in K2EDTA tubes following their own protocols. For TCRbeta analysis, collaborators shipped samples in one of three forms: frozen whole blood, isolated PBMCs, or DNA extracted from either of those sample types. The data derive from a study of blood T cell repertoires in COVID-19 (dated by TCRdb to the early 2020s). For the wider study: Samples covering the acute and convalescent phases of COVID-19 were provided by collaborators in the United States, Italy and Spain. The prospective study material was composed of cDNA or gDNA derived from T cells, B-cell-depleted T cells, or PBMCs. Subjects who had been exposed to COVID-19, were actively infected with it, or had recovered from it provided the deeply sampled blood TCRbeta repertoires that made up the dataset. The repertoires were released in a freely available public database meant as a resource for research on the immune response to SARS-CoV-2. Samples came from the ongoing ImmuneRACE study (first 160 participants) plus 1,254 subjects from 6 global collaborators. Sample metadata almost always included a de-identified subject ID, COVID-19 status, age in years and sex. Where available, HLA class I and class II types were taken from metadata supplied by the sample provider and were not determined by assay-based typing. The paper's findings and limits, for the study overall: Clinical and demographic metadata were provided uncurated, with the amount varying by source and participant.

TCRbeta CDR3 regions were amplified from genomic DNA using the immunoSEQ Assay, a bias-controlled multiplex PCR. Regarding the original processing steps: Within the assay, amplification of reference gene primers was used to estimate how many nucleated cells each sample contained. To quantify the absolute abundance of each unique TCRbeta CDR3 rearrangement, sequence reads were collapsed and filtered. For each sample, productive Simpson clonality was calculated as the square root of Simpson's diversity index over productive rearrangements. TCRdb re-hosts the immuneACCESS table, in-frame sequences only. Its copies lack some clones; in the studies checked, an unresolved V gene accounts for under half of them, and the cause for the rest is not known. V, J and clone size were drawn from that table, and D and trimming were deduced from the DNA. The sample table contains under 300,000 clones; only one count was recorded for about 85% of them. About 3.6% of the sample goes to the ten largest clones.

The CDR3 holds 16 amino acids from the cysteine to the phenylalanine. CDR3 DNA is the only sequence kept; it has 48 bases, read in frame from the first base. Cut back by 2 bases and 6 bases, the V and J ends lie 19 bases apart. CDR1 SGHTA and CDR2 FQGNSA were looked up in the germline V gene. Sequenced sample: peripheral blood. The receptor was isolated from a man aged 18 to 29 with active or convalescent COVID-19. The chain joins TRBV7-2 to TRBJ1-2, with TRBD1 tentatively as D gene (5 bases match). The DNA reads as follows: TGTGCCAGCAGCTTATTTAAGACAGCCCTGAAAGATGGCTACACCTTC. Translated, it reads CASSLFKTALKDGYTF.